This T cell receptor (beta chain) was profiled in a study of tumor and adjacent non-tumor tissue in lung cancer. Study context: Some 3.9 million productive TCRbeta reads were obtained per sample on average. General study findings and limits: Higher tumor TCR diversity was associated with shorter survival. Significantly higher TCR diversity was found in tumor than normal lung.

A note on this clonotype: As yet, its antigen is unknown.

The template was RNA from unsorted bulk tissue. Newly diagnosed lung cancer patients had thoracic surgery in China, August–late 2014, without prior chemotherapy. Trimming cost V 3 bases and J 1 base, with 7 bases left between them. There are 15 residues in the CDR3. Per the germline V gene, CDR1 is KGHSH and CDR2 is LQKENI. Three rounds of nested PCR, following a modified ARM-PCR protocol, produced the TCRbeta library. TCRdb recomputed calls from the multiplex PCR reads with MiXCR, one row per CDR3 protein. The profile shows around 120,000 distinct CDR3 sequences, roughly 64% of them singletons. The specimen sequenced was lung tumor tissue. The TCR was taken from a man younger than 40 with non-small cell lung cancer. The chain uses TRBV18 and TRBJ2-6, with D hard to call. The CDR3 reads CASSPISSGANVLTF. DNA of the CDR3: TGTGCCAGCTCACCCATATCATCTGGGGCCAACGTCCTGACTTTC.